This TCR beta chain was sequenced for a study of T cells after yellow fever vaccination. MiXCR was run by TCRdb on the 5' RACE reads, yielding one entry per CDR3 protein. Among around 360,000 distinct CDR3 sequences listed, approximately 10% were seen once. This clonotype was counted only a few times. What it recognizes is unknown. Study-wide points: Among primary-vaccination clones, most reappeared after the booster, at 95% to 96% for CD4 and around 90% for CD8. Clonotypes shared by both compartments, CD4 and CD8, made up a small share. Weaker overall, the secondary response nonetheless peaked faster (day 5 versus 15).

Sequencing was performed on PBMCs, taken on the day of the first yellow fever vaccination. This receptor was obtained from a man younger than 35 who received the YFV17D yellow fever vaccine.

Here the CDR3 DNA reads TGCGCCACCGGGGAGACGGGGGTAACTAATGAAAAACTGTTTTTT. It encodes CATGETGVTNEKLFF. The chain links TRBV4-3 to TRBJ1-4; perhaps TRBD1 as D (5 bases). Germline V gene sequence: CDR1 LGHNA, CDR2 YSLEER. The CDR3 extends over 15 amino acids. V gave up 10 bases and J gave up 1 base, with 16 bases separating them.